The 32 T cell receptor beta chains reported below all come from one sample, sequenced in a study of cytomegalovirus exposure and HLA in healthy donors. The repertoire was sequenced with immunoSEQ multiplex PCR; TCRdb's copy has only in-frame clones and lacks some. Here the sample spans about 360,000 clones, more than 80% being singletons. Sample: PBMCs. The receptor set was obtained from a woman aged 18-30 years in good health and CMV-seronegative.

The V and J genes are TRBV5-1 and TRBJ2-3; a weak D match, TRBD2 (5 bases). The germline V gene has CDR1 SGHRS and CDR2 YFSETQ. The V gene lost 4 bases and the J gene lost 0 bases, with 9 bases spanning the gap. CDR3 length equals 14 residues. CDR3 sequence: CASSKRTSTDTQYF. CDR3 DNA sequence: TGCGCCAGCAGCAAGAGGACTAGCACAGATACGCAGTATTTT. The variable domain in full, with the rest retrieved from reference TRBV5-1 and TRBJ2-3, is KAGVTQTPRYLIKTRGQQVTLSCSPISGHRSVSWYQQTPGQGLQFLFEYFSETQRNKGNFPGRFSGRQFSNSRSEMNVSTLELGDSALYLCASSKRTSTDTQYFGPGTRLTVL.

Comments on this clone: Other DNA sequences from this sample encode an identical CDR3 as well. This chain links TRBV5-1 with TRBJ2-3, with a tentative D call TRBD2 (6 bases). V lost 0 bases, J lost 5 bases, and 7 bases lay in between. The CDR3 has 13 residues. Germline loops: CDR1 SGHRS, CDR2 YFSETQ. The CDR3 sequence is CASSLAGEDTQYF. CDR3 DNA: TGCGCCAGCAGCTTGGCGGGAGAAGATACGCAGTATTTT.

The genes are TRBV28 and TRBJ2-3; tentative D call: TRBD1 (6 bases). The CDR3 spans 15 residues. Germline V gene data show CDR1 as MDHEN and CDR2 as SYDVKM. The V gene lost 1 base and the J gene lost 3 bases, with 11 bases spanning the gap. CDR3 in amino acids: CASSLLSGVTDTQYF. The CDR3 region has the DNA TGTGCCAGCAGTTTATTATCAGGGGTAACAGATACGCAGTATTTT. The full variable domain, with the rest looked up from reference TRBV28 and TRBJ2-3, is DVKVTQSSRYLVKRTGEKVFLECVQDMDHENMFWYRQDPGLGLRLIYFSYDVKMKEKGDIPEGYSVSREKKERFSLILESASTNQTSMYLCASSLLSGVTDTQYFGPGTRLTVL.

CDR3 sequence: CASSLRLRGDEQFF. For the CDR3, the DNA is TGTGCCAGCAGCTTAAGACTTAGGGGCGATGAGCAGTTCTTC. V gene TRBV7-6 combines with J gene TRBJ2-1; D may be TRBD1 (5 bases). The V gene lost 2 bases and the J gene lost 8 bases, with 13 bases spanning the gap. The CDR3 is made up of 14 amino acids. Germline lookup yields CDR1 SGHVS and CDR2 FNYEAQ.

The chain joins TRBV28 to TRBJ1-5; D gene uncertain. Trimming removed 1 base at V and 2 bases at J, with 12 bases between. The CDR3 is 16 amino acids. Germline CDR1 and CDR2: MDHEN and SYDVKM. The CDR3 sequence is CASSLYSIGGNQPQHF. CDR3 DNA: TGTGCCAGCAGTTTATACAGTATTGGTGGCAATCAGCCCCAGCATTTT.

The chain is built from TRBV19 and TRBJ2-7; D may be TRBD1 (6 bases). The V gene lost 1 base and the J gene lost 1 base, with 8 bases spanning the gap. Germline loops: CDR1 LNHDA, CDR2 SQIVND (reference sequence). The CDR3 has 14 amino acids. The CDR3 DNA is TGTGCCAGTAGTATAGGCAGGGGATCCTACGAGCAGTACTTC. It specifies CASSIGRGSYEQYF.

The chain combines TRBV11-3 with TRBJ1-1, with unresolved D. The CDR3 spans 13 residues. The germline CDR1 and CDR2 sequences are SGHNT and YENEEA. Trimming stripped 3 bases from V and 4 bases from J, with 9 bases between. The CDR3 DNA follows: TGTGCCAGCAGCTTTCGACACGGCACTGAAGCTTTCTTT. It translates to CASSFRHGTEAFF.

The chain recombines TRBV27 with TRBJ2-4; D not certain. The V and J ends lost 7 bases and 2 bases respectively, with 6 bases between them. The CDR3 extends over 12 amino acids. Germline assignment: CDR1 MNHEY and CDR2 SMNVEV (reference sequence). The chain's CDR3 is CASTPSKNIQYF. In DNA form, the CDR3 reads TGTGCCAGCACTCCCTCCAAAAACATTCAGTACTTC.

J is TRBJ1-2 and V is TRBV28; 7 bases align to TRBD1. The CDR3 length is 13 residues. With 9 bases clipped from V and 2 bases from J, the junction kept 6 bases outside the gene matches. Per germline, CDR1 MDHEN and CDR2 SYDVKM. CDR3 sequence reads: CASHTGANYGYTF. The CDR3 nucleotides read TGTGCCAGTCATACAGGGGCCAACTATGGCTACACCTTC.

The gene calls are TRBV27 and TRBJ2-7; D not resolved. CDR3 length: 13 residues. Trimming pared 5 bases from V and 2 bases from J, leaving 10 bases between. Germline V gene lookup returns CDR1 MNHEY and CDR2 SMNVEV (reference sequence). CDR3 sequence reads: CASSPQITYEQYF. The CDR3 DNA follows: TGTGCCAGCAGTCCCCAGATAACCTACGAGCAGTACTTC.

The chain uses TRBV29-1 and TRBJ2-3, with D possibly matching TRBD1 (5 bases). The CDR3 totals 14 residues. The germline V gene has CDR1 SQVTM and CDR2 ANQGSEA. Deletions cut 4 bases from V and 3 bases from J, with 14 bases between. This CDR3 is CSVVGAPHTDTQYF. CDR3 coding DNA: TGCAGCGTTGTAGGGGCCCCACATACAGATACGCAGTATTTT.

The chain links TRBV6-1 to TRBJ2-1; 8 bases map to TRBD2. This CDR3 comprises 15 residues. CDR1 and CDR2 from the germline V gene are MNHNS and SASEGT. Trimming took 0 bases from V and 4 from J; bases not matched to a gene: 2. In DNA, the CDR3 is TGTGCCAGCAGTGAAGCTAGCGGGGAATACAATGAGCAGTTCTTC. Its translation: CASSEASGEYNEQFF.

V and J are TRBV28 and TRBJ2-1; 9 bases agree with TRBD2. V lost 3 bases and J lost 2; bases outside the gene matches: 5. The germline V gene encodes CDR1 MDHEN and CDR2 SYDVKM. The length of the CDR3 is 16 residues. The CDR3 reads CASSFGGRVAYNEQFF. The CDR3 DNA reads TGTGCCAGCAGTTTCGGCGGGAGGGTTGCCTACAATGAGCAGTTCTTC.

The sample holds one count of this clone. V is TRBV7-8 and J is TRBJ2-1, with 11 bases that match TRBD2. From germline, CDR1 is SGHVS and CDR2 FQNEAQ. V was pared by 3 bases and J by 2 bases, with 15 bases of the junction left unmatched. The CDR3 is 20 residues long. The CDR3 here is CASSLRTWLAGGRTYNEQFF. The CDR3 nucleotides read TGTGCCAGCAGCTTGAGAACTTGGCTAGCGGGAGGAAGGACCTACAATGAGCAGTTCTTC.

The CDR3 DNA sequence: TGCGCCAGCAGCCAAGAGCTCCCACTAGCGGGGGGTCGTAATGAGCAGTTCTTC. Translation: CASSQELPLAGGRNEQFF. This chain links TRBV4-1 with TRBJ2-1; 12 bases fit TRBD2. The CDR3 is 18 amino acids. J gave up 7 bases and V 0 bases, and 10 bases lay outside the gene matches. Germline V gives CDR1 MGHRA, CDR2 YSYEKL.

The chain has TRBV5-5 and TRBJ1-5; D perhaps matches TRBD1 (6 bases). Looked up from germline, CDR1 is SGHKS and CDR2 is YYEKEE (reference sequence). V was pared by 1 base and J by 3 bases, with 11 bases between. The CDR3 is 15 residues long. CDR3 protein: CASSLNRVDNQPQHF. For the CDR3, the DNA is TGTGCCAGCAGCTTGAACAGGGTAGACAATCAGCCCCAGCATTTT.

V is TRBV2 and J is TRBJ2-5; 10 bases are shared with TRBD2. This CDR3 is built from 16 residues. From germline, CDR1 is SNHLY and CDR2 FYNNEI. Germline trimming cut 9 bases from V and 2 bases from J; bases unmatched to any gene: 12. CDR3 in DNA: TGTGCCAGTATGAGGCAGGGGACTAGCGTACAAGAGACCCAGTACTTC. This sequence encodes CASMRQGTSVQETQYF.

This chain uses TRBV5-5 with TRBJ1-2; 7 bases align to TRBD1. CDR1 is SGHKS and CDR2 is YYEKEE in the germline V gene (reference sequence). The CDR3 sequence is 15 residues long. Trimming took 9 bases from V and 4 from J; bases not matched to a gene: 15. The CDR3 nucleotides are TGTGCCATTGCGGACAGGTTGGGACAAGGCTATGGCTACACCTTC. Protein: CAIADRLGQGYGYTF.

In DNA form, the CDR3 reads TGTGCCAGCAGCTTAGGAGTAGGGACAGGTGTCTACGAGCAGTACTTC. Translation gives CASSLGVGTGVYEQYF. V gene TRBV7-7 combines with J gene TRBJ2-7, with 8 bases lining up with TRBD1. After removal of 1 base from V and 3 bases from J, the junction contained 8 bases not matched to a gene. Germline V gives CDR1 SSHAT, CDR2 FNYEAQ (reference sequence). This CDR3 is 16 amino acids long.

The V and J genes are TRBV2 and TRBJ1-3, with D perhaps matching TRBD1 (6 bases). Germline CDR1 and CDR2: SNHLY and FYNNEI. Trimming took off 6 bases at V and 0 bases at J, with 12 bases between the two ends. This CDR3 comprises 15 residues. The CDR3 DNA is TGTGCCAGCAGCGCCGACAGGAGCTCTGGAAACACCATATATTTT. Protein product: CASSADRSSGNTIYF.

The chain recombines TRBV10-1 with TRBJ2-3, with 8 nucleotides matching TRBD1. The CDR3 totals 16 residues. After removal of 2 bases from V and 5 bases from J, the junction contained 9 bases not matched to a gene. Germline CDR1 reads WNHNN; CDR2 reads SYGVQD (reference sequence). CDR3 amino acids: CASSETGGRTLDTQYF. CDR3 DNA: TGCGCCAGCAGTGAGACAGGGGGTCGGACCTTAGATACGCAGTATTTT.

This clone was recorded a few times. The chain recombines TRBV10-2 with TRBJ1-2, with 9 bases identical to TRBD1. Germline loops: CDR1 WSHSY, CDR2 SAAADI. The V segment lost 3 bases and the J segment 7 bases; nucleotides outside the gene matches: 15. CDR3 length: 17 amino acids. The CDR3 spells CASSDPLGGTGRSGYTF. CDR3 DNA: TGCGCCAGCAGTGATCCCCTAGGGGGGACAGGGAGGTCTGGCTACACCTTC.

This chain joins TRBV19 and TRBJ2-7; tentative D call: TRBD2 (6 bases). The V and J ends lost 0 bases and 4 bases respectively, with 13 bases between them. Germline V gene data show CDR1 as LNHDA and CDR2 as SQIVND (reference sequence). The CDR3 is 15 amino acids. Here the CDR3 reads CASSIDSSGEYEQYF. Written as DNA, the CDR3 is TGTGCCAGTAGTATAGATAGTTCGGGAGAATACGAGCAGTACTTC.

The rearrangement joins TRBV28 to TRBJ2-3; TRBD2 matches 15 bases. Trimming removed 5 bases from V and 2 bases from J; junction bases left unmatched: 11. The CDR3 runs 19 residues. Per germline, CDR1 MDHEN and CDR2 SYDVKM. CDR3 residues: CASSLLGLAGGPNTDTQYF. CDR3 DNA: TGTGCCAGCAGTCTTTTGGGACTAGCGGGAGGCCCCAACACAGATACGCAGTATTTT.

V usage is TRBV5-1 and J usage is TRBJ1-4, with TRBD1 matching 9 bases. CDR3 length: 15 residues. V lost 4 bases and J lost 5; bases outside the gene matches: 6. Germline assignment: CDR1 SGHRS and CDR2 YFSETQ. The CDR3: CASSVSGTGNEKLFF. DNA of the CDR3: TGCGCCAGCAGCGTTTCCGGGACAGGGAATGAAAAACTGTTTTTT.

The V call is TRBV7-8, the J call TRBJ2-2; 12 bases align to TRBD2. Germline V CDR1 and CDR2: SGHVS, FQNEAQ. The ends lost 1 base at V and 5 bases at J; junction bases unmatched: 11. This CDR3 has 19 residues. The CDR3 loop is CASSLGYKGGTSGTGELFF. For the CDR3, the DNA is TGTGCCAGCAGCTTAGGTTATAAGGGGGGGACTAGCGGGACCGGGGAGCTGTTTTTT.

With respect to this clone: This CDR3 is also generated by other DNA sequences in the sample. The chain employs TRBV28 and TRBJ1-5, with D uncertain. Germline values: CDR1 MDHEN, CDR2 SYDVKM. There are 12 residues in the CDR3. Deletions cut 6 bases from V and 2 bases from J, with 5 bases between. CDR3 residues: CASRSGNQPQHF. CDR3 sequence (DNA): TGTGCCAGCAGGAGCGGCAATCAGCCCCAGCATTTT.

This chain uses TRBV6-1 with TRBJ2-1, with 11 positions matching TRBD1. This CDR3 is built from 15 residues. V was pared by 8 bases and J by 0 bases, with 3 bases of the junction left unmatched. Per germline, CDR1 MNHNS and CDR2 SASEGT. In DNA, the CDR3 is TGTGCCAGCGAGGGACAGGGGGTCTCCTACAATGAGCAGTTCTTC. Translating it yields CASEGQGVSYNEQFF.

This chain connects TRBV9 to TRBJ1-2; a weak D match, TRBD1 (5 bases). Germline CDR1 is SGDLS and CDR2 is YYNGEE. There are 16 residues in the CDR3. The V end lost 0 bases, the J end lost 5 bases, and 17 bases lay between the germline ends. CDR3 amino acids: CASSVDSVGLDYGYTF. The CDR3, as DNA: TGTGCCAGCAGCGTAGACTCTGTGGGGCTCGATTATGGCTACACCTTC.

The table lists this clone with a count of one. The CDR3 loop reads CASSFLDRGQFTEAFF. DNA for the CDR3: TGTGCCAGCAGCTTTTTGGACAGGGGGCAGTTCACTGAAGCTTTCTTT. The genes are TRBV11-2 and TRBJ1-1; 11 positions match TRBD1. Trimming took 3 bases from V and 4 from J; bases not matched to a gene: 7. Germline V CDR1 and CDR2: SGHAT, FQNNGV. The CDR3 is 16 residues long.

This clone was observed once. The rearrangement joins TRBV4-2 to TRBJ2-1; TRBD2 matches 13 bases. V gave up 1 base and J gave up 5 bases; unmatched junction bases: 2. CDR1 LGHNA and CDR2 YNFKEQ come from the germline V gene. The CDR3 sequence is 16 residues long. In nucleotides, the CDR3 is TGTGCCAGCAGCCAAGGACTAGCGGGGGGACACAATGAGCAGTTCTTC. Its translation is CASSQGLAGGHNEQFF.

V is TRBV25-1 and J is TRBJ2-7, with 7 bases matching TRBD1. The CDR3 loop spans 15 amino acids. V lost 5 bases to trimming and J lost 2 bases; unmatched junction nucleotides: 9. CDR1 is MGHDK and CDR2 is SYGVNS in the germline V gene. CDR3 sequence (DNA): TGTGCCAGCAGTCAAATGACAGGGAATCCCTACGAGCAGTACTTC. Residues: CASSQMTGNPYEQYF.